These 8 T cell receptor beta chains originate from one sample sequenced in a study of T cells in Graves' hyperthyroidism and ophthalmopathy. Amplification targeted TCR beta CDR3 regions from RNA transcripts. TCR CDR3 underwent first-round RT-PCR with the HTBI primer set. TCRdb itself ran the multiplex PCR reads through MiXCR, one entry per CDR3 protein. The profile covers fewer than 750,000 distinct CDR3 sequences, with under 15% appearing a single time and 3.5% to 4.5% taken by the ten largest. The sequencing input was blood. The origin of the receptors is a woman in her forties with Graves' ophthalmopathy.

This chain connects TRBV28 to TRBJ2-7, with D perhaps given as TRBD1 or TRBD2 (5 bases each). CDR1 and CDR2 from the germline V gene are MDHEN and SYDVKM. Trimming removed 10 bases from V and 4 bases from J, with 17 bases in between. This CDR3 spans 13 amino acids. The CDR3 coding sequence is TGTGCCACCCAACCGGGACCAAGGTACGAGCAGTACTTC. Its protein is CATQPGPRYEQYF.

This clonotype was recorded at least ten times. Written as DNA, the CDR3 is TGTGCCAGCAGTTTTCGCGAGGGAAGGACTGAAGCTTTCTTT. This codes for CASSFREGRTEAFF. This sequence joins TRBV12-3 or TRBV12-4 and TRBJ1-1; D gene uncertain. This CDR3 spans 14 amino acids. V gave up 3 bases and J gave up 5 bases, with 13 bases separating them.

This clonotype was detected only a few times. The CDR3 DNA is TGTGCCAGCAGTGCCCTCGAGGGGGAGACTGGCCTCTACGAGCAGTACTTC. As protein: CASSALEGETGLYEQYF. The chain couples TRBV6-4 to TRBJ2-7; D is perhaps TRBD1 (6 bases). The ends were cut back, 4 bases at V and 3 bases at J, with 22 bases in the middle. This CDR3 region has 17 residues. Germline loops: CDR1 MRHNA, CDR2 SNTAGT.

This chain links TRBV3-1 with TRBJ1-1; D gene unclear. Between the trimmed V and J ends, which lost 1 base and 10 bases, there was a span of 7 bases. The CDR3 contains 11 residues. Germline V CDR1 and CDR2: LGHDT, YNNKEL (reference sequence). The CDR3 sequence is CASSQGGGAFF. The CDR3, as DNA: TGTGCCAGCAGCCAAGGGGGTGGAGCTTTCTTT.

This clonotype came up many times. The chain uses TRBV9 and TRBJ2-7; 14 bases map to TRBD2. The CDR3 totals 14 residues. J gave up 7 bases and V 3 bases, and 3 bases lay outside the gene matches. In germline, CDR1 is SGDLS, CDR2 YYNGEE. The CDR3 is CASSGLAGGPEQYF. DNA for the CDR3: TGTGCCAGCAGCGGACTAGCGGGAGGGCCGGAGCAGTACTTC.

This sequence joins TRBV7-9 and TRBJ2-4; 9 bases fit TRBD2. The V gene end was trimmed by 5 bases and the J gene end by 3 bases; junction bases not matched to a gene: 11. The CDR3 consists of 17 residues. Germline CDR1 SEHNR, CDR2 FQNEAQ (reference sequence). In nucleotides, the CDR3 is TGTGCCAGCAGCCTCTTTATAGCGGGGGCTGTCAAAAACATTCAGTACTTC. Translation gives CASSLFIAGAVKNIQYF.

Many counts were recorded for this clonotype. The CDR3 DNA reads as TGTGCCAGCAGTTCGAAGGGCCGCTCTGGAAACACCATATATTTT. Translated: CASSSKGRSGNTIYF. This chain uses TRBV6-5 with TRBJ1-3; no clear D. V was cut by 4 bases and J by 0 bases, with 10 bases left in between. The CDR3 length is 15 residues. Germline CDR1 and CDR2: MNHEY and SVGAGI.

In its sample, this clonotype was seen many times. The chain has TRBV24-1 and TRBJ2-7; possible D gene TRBD2, 6 bases. Germline V gene data show CDR1 as KGHDR and CDR2 as SFDVKD. V dropped 6 bases and J dropped 7 bases, with 21 bases sitting between them. This CDR3 contains 15 residues. The CDR3 reads CATSLGGDPLGEQYF. The CDR3 coding sequence is TGTGCCACCAGTTTGGGCGGGGACCCTCTGGGAGAGCAGTACTTC.